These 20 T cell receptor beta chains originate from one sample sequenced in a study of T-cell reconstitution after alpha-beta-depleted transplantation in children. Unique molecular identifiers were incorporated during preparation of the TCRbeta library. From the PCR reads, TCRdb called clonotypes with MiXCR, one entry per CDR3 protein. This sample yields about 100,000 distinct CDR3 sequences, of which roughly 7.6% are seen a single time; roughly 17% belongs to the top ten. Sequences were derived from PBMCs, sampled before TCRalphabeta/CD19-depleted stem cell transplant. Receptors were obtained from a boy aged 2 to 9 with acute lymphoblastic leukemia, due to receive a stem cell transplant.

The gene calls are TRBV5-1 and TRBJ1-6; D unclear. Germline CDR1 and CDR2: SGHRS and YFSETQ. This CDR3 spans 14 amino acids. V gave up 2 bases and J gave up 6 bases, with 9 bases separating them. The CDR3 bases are TGCGCCAGCAGCTTCTCGCAGTTTAATTCACCCCTCCACTTT. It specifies CASSFSQFNSPLHF.

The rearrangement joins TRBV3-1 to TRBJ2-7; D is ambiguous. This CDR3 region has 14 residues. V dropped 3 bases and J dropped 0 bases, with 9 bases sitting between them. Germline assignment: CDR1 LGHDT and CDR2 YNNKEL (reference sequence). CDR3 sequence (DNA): TGTGCCAGCAGCCACAAGGACGGCTCCTACGAGCAGTACTTC. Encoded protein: CASSHKDGSYEQYF.

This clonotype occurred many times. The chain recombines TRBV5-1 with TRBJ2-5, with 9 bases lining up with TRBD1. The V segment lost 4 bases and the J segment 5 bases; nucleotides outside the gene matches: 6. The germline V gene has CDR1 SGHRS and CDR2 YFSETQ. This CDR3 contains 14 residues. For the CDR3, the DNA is TGCGCCAGCAGCCCGCGGACAGGGGCCGAGACCCAGTACTTC. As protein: CASSPRTGAETQYF.

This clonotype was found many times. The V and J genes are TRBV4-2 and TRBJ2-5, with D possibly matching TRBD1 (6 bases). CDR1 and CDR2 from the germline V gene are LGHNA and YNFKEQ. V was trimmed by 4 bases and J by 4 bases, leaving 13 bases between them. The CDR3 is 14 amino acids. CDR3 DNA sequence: TGTGCCAGCAGCCCAGAACCGACAGGAGAGACCCAGTACTTC. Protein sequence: CASSPEPTGETQYF.

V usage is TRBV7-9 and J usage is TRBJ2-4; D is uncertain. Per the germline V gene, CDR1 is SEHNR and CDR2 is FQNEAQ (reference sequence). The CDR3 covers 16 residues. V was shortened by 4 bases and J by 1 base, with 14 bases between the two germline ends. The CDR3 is CASSSPGNGAKNIQYF. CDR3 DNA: TGTGCCAGCAGCTCTCCAGGAAACGGGGCCAAAAACATTCAGTACTTC.

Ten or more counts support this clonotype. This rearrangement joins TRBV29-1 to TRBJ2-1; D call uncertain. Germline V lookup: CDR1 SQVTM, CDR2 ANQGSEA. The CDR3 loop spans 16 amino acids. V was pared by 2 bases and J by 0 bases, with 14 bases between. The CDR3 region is CSVEPEPGSSYNEQFF. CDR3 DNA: TGCAGCGTTGAACCAGAGCCCGGAAGCTCCTACAATGAGCAGTTCTTC.

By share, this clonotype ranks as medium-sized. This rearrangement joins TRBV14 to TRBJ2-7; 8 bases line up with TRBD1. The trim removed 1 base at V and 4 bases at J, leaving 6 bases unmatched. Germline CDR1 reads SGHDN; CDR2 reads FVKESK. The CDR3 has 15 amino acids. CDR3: CASSQAWDRRYEQYF. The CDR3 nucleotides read TGTGCCAGCAGCCAAGCGTGGGACAGGAGGTACGAGCAGTACTTC. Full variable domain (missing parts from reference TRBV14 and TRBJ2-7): EAGVTQFPSHSVIEKGQTVTLRCDPISGHDNLYWYRRVMGKEIKFLLHFVKESKQDESGMPNNRFLAERTGGTYSTLKVQPAELEDSGVYFCASSQAWDRRYEQYFGPGTRLTVT.

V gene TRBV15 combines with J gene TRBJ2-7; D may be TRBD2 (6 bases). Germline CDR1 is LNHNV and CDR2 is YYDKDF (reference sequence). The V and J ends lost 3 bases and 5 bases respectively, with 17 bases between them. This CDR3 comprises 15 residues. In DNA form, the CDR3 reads TGTGCCACCAGCAGGCGCTCCGGGACTTTGAACGAGCAGTACTTC. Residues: CATSRRSGTLNEQYF. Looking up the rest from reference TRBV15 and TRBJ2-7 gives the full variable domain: DAMVIQNPRYQVTQFGKPVTLSCSQTLNHNVMYWYQQKSSQAPKLLFHYYDKDFNNEADTPDNFQSRRPNTSFCFLDIRSPGLGDTAMYLCATSRRSGTLNEQYFGPGTRLTVT.

In DNA, the CDR3 is TGTGCCACCTTACTAGGACTAGCTGGGGAGACCCAGTACTTC. Protein sequence: CATLLGLAGETQYF. The chain combines TRBV6-2 or TRBV6-3 with TRBJ2-5; TRBD2 agrees at 8 bases. The CDR3 consists of 14 residues. Germline V gives CDR1 MNHEY, CDR2 SVGEGT. Trimming cost V 10 bases and J 5 bases; bases outside gene matches: 12.

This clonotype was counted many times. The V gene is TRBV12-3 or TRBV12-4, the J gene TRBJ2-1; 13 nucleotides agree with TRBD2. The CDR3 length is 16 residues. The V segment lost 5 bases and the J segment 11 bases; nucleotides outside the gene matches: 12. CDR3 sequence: CASSPSRRLAGGQQFF. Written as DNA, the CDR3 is TGTGCCAGCAGTCCTAGCCGACGACTAGCGGGGGGCCAGCAGTTCTTC.

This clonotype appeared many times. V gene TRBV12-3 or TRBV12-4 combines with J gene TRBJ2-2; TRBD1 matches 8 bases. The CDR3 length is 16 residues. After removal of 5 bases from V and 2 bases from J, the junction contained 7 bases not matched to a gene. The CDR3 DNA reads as TGTGCCAGCAGTGCGACAGGGGCTCCTAACACCGGGGAGCTGTTTTTT. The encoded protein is CASSATGAPNTGELFF.

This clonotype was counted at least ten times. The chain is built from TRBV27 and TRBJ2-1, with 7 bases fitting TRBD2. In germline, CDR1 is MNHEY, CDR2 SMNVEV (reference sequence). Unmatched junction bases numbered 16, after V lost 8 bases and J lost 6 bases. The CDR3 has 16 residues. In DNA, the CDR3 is TGTGCCAGCGGGAGGGCGGAGGCCAAAATCCGCAATGAGCAGTTCTTC. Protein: CASGRAEAKIRNEQFF.

The DNA of the CDR3 is TGTGCCACCGTAGCGGGGGGAGGCACAGATACGCAGTATTTT. This encodes CATVAGGGTDTQYF. V and J are TRBV10-3 and TRBJ2-3; 10 bases map to TRBD2. The length of the CDR3 is 14 residues. V shed 10 bases, J shed 1 base, and the junction held 5 bases outside the gene matches. Germline V gene data show CDR1 as ENHRY and CDR2 as SYGVKD.

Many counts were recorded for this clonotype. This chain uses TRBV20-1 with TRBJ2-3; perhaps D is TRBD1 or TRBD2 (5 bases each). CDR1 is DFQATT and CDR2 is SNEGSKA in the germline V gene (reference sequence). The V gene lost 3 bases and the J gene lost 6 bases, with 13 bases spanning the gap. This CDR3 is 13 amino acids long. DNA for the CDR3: TGCAGTGCTAGCCTCGGGGCCCGGGATACGCAGTATTTT. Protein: CSASLGARDTQYF.

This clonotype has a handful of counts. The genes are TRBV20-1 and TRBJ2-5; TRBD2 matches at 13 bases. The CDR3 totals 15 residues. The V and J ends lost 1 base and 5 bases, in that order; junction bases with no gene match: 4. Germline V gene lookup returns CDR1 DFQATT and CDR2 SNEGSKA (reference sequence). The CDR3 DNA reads TGCAGTGCTAGAGCCGGGACTAGCGGGGCGGAGACCCAGTACTTC. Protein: CSARAGTSGAETQYF.

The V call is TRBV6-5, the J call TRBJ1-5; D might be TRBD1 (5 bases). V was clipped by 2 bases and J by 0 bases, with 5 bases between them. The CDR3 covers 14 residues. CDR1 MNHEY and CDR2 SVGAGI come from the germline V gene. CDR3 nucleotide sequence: TGTGCCAGCAGTTACGGGGGTAGCAATCAGCCCCAGCATTTT. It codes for CASSYGGSNQPQHF.

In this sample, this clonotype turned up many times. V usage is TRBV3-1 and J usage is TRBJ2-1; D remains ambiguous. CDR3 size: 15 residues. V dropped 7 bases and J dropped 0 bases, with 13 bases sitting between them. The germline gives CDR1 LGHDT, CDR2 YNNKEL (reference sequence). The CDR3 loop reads CASTFTVGSYNEQFF. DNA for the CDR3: TGTGCCAGCACCTTCACGGTCGGCTCCTACAATGAGCAGTTCTTC.

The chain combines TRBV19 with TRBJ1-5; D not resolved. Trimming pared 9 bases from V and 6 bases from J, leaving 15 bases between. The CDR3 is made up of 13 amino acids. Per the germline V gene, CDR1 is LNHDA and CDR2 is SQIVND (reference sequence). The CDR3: CARAPQIGQPQHF. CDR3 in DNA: TGTGCCAGAGCGCCCCAAATAGGTCAGCCCCAGCATTTT.

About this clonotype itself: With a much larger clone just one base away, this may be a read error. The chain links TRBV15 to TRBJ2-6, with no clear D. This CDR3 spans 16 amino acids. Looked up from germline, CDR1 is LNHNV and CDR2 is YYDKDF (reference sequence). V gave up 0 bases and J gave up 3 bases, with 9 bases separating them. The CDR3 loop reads CATSREDQDGANVLTF. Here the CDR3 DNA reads TGTGCCACCAGCAGAGAGGACCAGGATGGGGCCAACGTCCTGACTTTC.

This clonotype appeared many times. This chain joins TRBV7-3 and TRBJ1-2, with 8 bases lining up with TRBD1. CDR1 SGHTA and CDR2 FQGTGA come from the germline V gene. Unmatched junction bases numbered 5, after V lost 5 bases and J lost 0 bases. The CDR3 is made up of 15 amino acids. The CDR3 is CASSPTGGANYGYTF. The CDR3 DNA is TGTGCCAGCAGCCCCACAGGGGGGGCTAACTATGGCTACACCTTC. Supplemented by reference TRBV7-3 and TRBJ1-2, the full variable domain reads GAGVSQTPSNKVTEKGKYVELRCDPISGHTALYWYRQSLGQGPEFLIYFQGTGAADDSGLPNDRFFAVRPEGSVSTLKIQRTERGDSAVYLCASSPTGGANYGYTFGSGTRLTVV.